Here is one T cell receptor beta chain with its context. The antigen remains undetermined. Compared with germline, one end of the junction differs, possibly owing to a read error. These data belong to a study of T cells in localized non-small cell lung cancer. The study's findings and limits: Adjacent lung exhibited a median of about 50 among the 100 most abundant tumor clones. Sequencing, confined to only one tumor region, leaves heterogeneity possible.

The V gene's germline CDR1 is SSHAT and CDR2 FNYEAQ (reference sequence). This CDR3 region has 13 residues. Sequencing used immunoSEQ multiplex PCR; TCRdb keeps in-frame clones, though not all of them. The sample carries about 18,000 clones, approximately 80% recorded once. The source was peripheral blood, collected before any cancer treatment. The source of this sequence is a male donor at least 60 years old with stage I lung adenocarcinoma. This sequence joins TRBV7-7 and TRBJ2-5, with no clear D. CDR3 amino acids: CASSRAPQETQYF. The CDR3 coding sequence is TGTGCTAGCAGCCGGGCCCCGCAAGAGACCCAGTACTTC.